This TCR beta chain was sequenced for a study of identical twins. V lost 4 bases and J 3 bases, leaving 16 bases between the germline ends. This CDR3 spans 15 amino acids. In germline, CDR1 is DFQATT, CDR2 SNEGSKA (reference sequence). TCRdb re-called the 5' RACE reads through MiXCR, storing one row per CDR3 protein. The sample contains over 500,000 distinct CDR3 sequences, around 20% of which appear only once. These sequences were also reported in another study, on T cells expressing NK-cell markers.

The receptor's source is a woman between 18 and 29 years old in good health. The chain uses TRBV20-1 and TRBJ2-1; a weak D match, TRBD2 (5 bases). The sample comprised CD4+ T cells sorted from blood. The DNA for the CDR3 is TGCAGTGCTAAGCCCCCCGGGGTAAACTACAATGAGCAGTTCTTC. This codes for CSAKPPGVNYNEQFF.